A single sample gave rise to the 14 T cell receptor beta chains below, sequenced in a study of Graves' ophthalmopathy and Graves' hyperthyroidism. Scientists amplified the TCR beta CDR3 regions from RNA transcripts. In the first round, RT-PCR was carried out with HTBI primers, and a multiplex PCR formed the second round. A single record per CDR3 protein comes from TCRdb applying MiXCR to the multiplex PCR reads. The table lists more than 300,000 distinct CDR3 sequences, roughly 15% of them singletons, with 5.5% to 7% in the top ten. Sequences were obtained from peripheral blood. The receptors derive from a young woman with stable Graves' hyperthyroidism.

V gene TRBV30 combines with J gene TRBJ1-1; 10 bases line up with TRBD1. Per germline, CDR1 GTSNPN and CDR2 SVGIG (reference sequence). The CDR3 has 14 residues. The V segment lost 2 bases and the J segment 5 bases; nucleotides outside the gene matches: 5. The CDR3 region is CAWSHDRGRTEAFF. DNA of the CDR3: TGTGCCTGGAGTCACGACAGGGGGCGGACTGAAGCTTTCTTT.

This clonotype showed up many times. V and J are TRBV7-8 and TRBJ2-7; 7 bases match TRBD1. In germline, CDR1 is SGHVS, CDR2 FQNEAQ. This CDR3 is built from 15 residues. Germline trimming cut 5 bases from V and 2 bases from J; bases unmatched to any gene: 9. The CDR3 sequence: CASSHPTGSPYEQYF. CDR3 DNA: TGTGCCAGCAGCCACCCGACAGGGTCCCCCTACGAGCAGTACTTC. The full variable domain, its missing parts supplied by reference TRBV7-8 and TRBJ2-7, is GAGVSQSPRYKVAKRGQDVALRCDPISGHVSLFWYQQALGQGPEFLTYFQNEAQLDKSGLPSDRFFAERPEGSVSTLKIQRTQQEDSAVYLCASSHPTGSPYEQYFGPGTRLTVT.

This clonotype has at least ten counts. The chain carries TRBV5-1 and TRBJ1-5, with D unresolved. The CDR3 covers 13 residues. Between the trimmed V and J ends, which lost 0 bases and 4 bases, there was a span of 5 bases. CDR1 and CDR2 (germline): SGHRS, YFSETQ. The CDR3 DNA is TGCGCCAGCAGCTTGGATCAGAATCAGCCCCAGCATTTT. This gives the protein CASSLDQNQPQHF.

The chain is built from TRBV13 and TRBJ2-5; a possible D gene is TRBD2 (5 bases). The CDR3 runs to 14 residues. The ends were cut back, 5 bases at V and 9 bases at J, with 19 bases in the middle. The germline gives CDR1 PRHDT, CDR2 FYEKMQ (reference sequence). This CDR3 reads CASSVRRGKHAQYF. CDR3 bases: TGTGCCAGCAGCGTACGACGAGGGAAGCATGCCCAGTACTTC. Full variable domain (missing parts from reference TRBV13 and TRBJ2-5): AAGVIQSPRHLIKEKRETATLKCYPIPRHDTVYWYQQGPGQDPQFLISFYEKMQSDKGSIPDRFSAQQFSDYHSELNMSSLELGDSALYFCASSVRRGKHAQYFGPGTRLLVL.

A word on this clonotype: A clone one base away is much larger, so this may be a read error. The chain couples TRBV29-1 to TRBJ2-7; D perhaps matches TRBD1 (5 bases). There are 12 residues in the CDR3. With 4 bases removed from V and 3 bases from J, the gap between germline ends came to 10 bases. Germline CDR1 reads SQVTM; CDR2 reads ANQGSEA. CDR3 in amino acids: CSVGQPNYEQYV. CDR3 sequence (DNA): TGCAGCGTTGGACAGCCCAACTACGAGCAGTACGTC.

This clonotype was recorded a few times. The genes are TRBV5-1 and TRBJ1-1; D is ambiguous. This CDR3 is 15 amino acids long. The ends were cut back, 3 bases at V and 4 bases at J, with 16 bases in the middle. Germline lookup yields CDR1 SGHRS and CDR2 YFSETQ. CDR3 DNA: TGCGCCAGCAGCTCTTCGGGCGCAGTGGGCACTGAAGCTTTCTTT. Translated, it gives CASSSSGAVGTEAFF.

This clonotype was recorded at least ten times. This may arise from a read error, as a much more abundant clone is one base away. The chain's CDR3 is CSATRDYTGELFF. CDR3 DNA: TGCAGTGCAACAAGGGACTACACCGGGGAGCTGTTTTTT. The V call is TRBV20-1, the J call TRBJ2-2; tentative D call: TRBD2 (6 bases). From germline, CDR1 is DFQATT and CDR2 SNEGSKA (reference sequence). The CDR3 runs 13 residues. The V gene lost 6 bases and the J gene lost 3 bases, with 11 bases spanning the gap.

In the case of this clonotype: This may arise from a read error, as a much more abundant clone is one base away. This sequence joins TRBV12-3 or TRBV12-4 and TRBJ2-5; D unresolved. The CDR3 has 10 amino acids. CDR3 sequence reads: CANATEIQYF. CDR3 DNA: TGTGCCAACGCGACGGAGATCCAGTACTTC.

Only a few counts were recorded for this clonotype. This chain joins TRBV7-9 and TRBJ2-2; 8 bases are a match to TRBD1. V lost 5 bases to trimming and J lost 1 base; unmatched junction nucleotides: 3. This CDR3 spans 15 amino acids. CDR1 and CDR2 (germline): SEHNR, FQNEAQ (reference sequence). This CDR3 is CASSHRGMNTGELFF. The CDR3 DNA follows: TGTGCCAGCAGCCACAGGGGGATGAACACCGGGGAGCTGTTTTTT.

This clonotype has ten or more counts. The chain links TRBV6-2 or TRBV6-3 to TRBJ1-2; 7 positions match TRBD1. The CDR3 has 13 amino acids. After removal of 6 bases from V and 4 bases from J, the junction contained 5 bases not matched to a gene. In germline, CDR1 is MNHEY, CDR2 SVGEGT. The CDR3 spells CASRATGTYGYTF. The CDR3, as DNA: TGTGCCAGCAGGGCGACAGGGACCTATGGCTACACCTTC.

Many counts were recorded for this clonotype. The chain carries TRBV11-2 and TRBJ2-5; 13 nucleotides agree with TRBD2. CDR1 SGHAT and CDR2 FQNNGV come from the germline V gene. The CDR3 runs 15 residues. J gave up 5 bases and V 4 bases, and 4 bases lay outside the gene matches. The CDR3 protein is CASSSGLAGAETQYF. CDR3 in DNA: TGTGCCAGCAGCTCCGGACTAGCGGGGGCCGAGACCCAGTACTTC.

This clonotype occurred many times. The V gene is TRBV2, the J gene TRBJ1-1; D unclear. Germline V gene lookup returns CDR1 SNHLY and CDR2 FYNNEI. This CDR3 comprises 10 residues. Deletions cut 8 bases from V and 11 bases from J, with 12 bases between. Here the CDR3 reads CASQGREAFF. The CDR3 DNA is TGTGCCAGCCAAGGAAGGGAGGCTTTCTTT.

The V and J genes are TRBV27 and TRBJ1-2; unclear D gene. The CDR3 runs 13 residues. V shed 5 bases and J shed 4 bases, with 11 bases lying between them. Germline CDR1 MNHEY, CDR2 SMNVEV (reference sequence). The CDR3 here is CASSPPAGYGYTF. The CDR3 DNA sequence: TGTGCCAGCAGTCCTCCGGCGGGCTATGGCTACACCTTC.

Worth noting for this clonotype: This sequence may be a read error, since a much larger clone differs from it by one base. V gene TRBV6-5 combines with J gene TRBJ2-4, with 8 bases aligning to TRBD1. The CDR3 contains 18 residues. Germline V lookup: CDR1 MNHEY, CDR2 SVGAGI. CDR3 in amino acids: CASSYPRQGAVAKNIKYF. The CDR3 nucleotides are TGTGCCAGCAGTTATCCTCGGCAGGGGGCCGTAGCCAAAAACATTAAGTACTTC.